The 8 T cell receptor beta chains below were found in one sample sequenced in a study of blood T cell repertoires in COVID-19. Generated by immunoSEQ multiplex PCR, the TCRdb table keeps only in-frame clones and is missing some. In the table there are about 220,000 clones, approximately 83% of which are singletons. The specimen was peripheral blood. All receptors come from a woman aged 25 to 45 who had recovered from COVID-19.

This chain links TRBV11-2 with TRBJ2-3; D unclear. CDR1 and CDR2 (germline): SGHAT, FQNNGV. This CDR3 region has 15 residues. Trimming left V 4 bases short and J 4 bases short, with 15 bases between. CDR3 residues: CASSSFLVAADTQYF. The CDR3 DNA reads as TGTGCCAGCAGCTCCTTCCTCGTGGCTGCAGATACGCAGTATTTT.

This chain joins TRBV19 and TRBJ1-3; D is perhaps TRBD1 (6 bases). V lost 5 bases, J lost 8 bases, and 10 bases lay in between. Germline V gives CDR1 LNHDA, CDR2 SQIVND (reference sequence). CDR3 length equals 12 residues. Here the CDR3 reads CASSVKGDTIYF. The CDR3 nucleotides are TGTGCCAGTAGTGTAAAGGGGGACACCATATATTTT. Full variable domain (remainder filled in from reference TRBV19 and TRBJ1-3): DGGITQSPKYLFRKEGQNVTLSCEQNLNHDAMYWYRQDPGQGLRLIYYSQIVNDFQKGDIAEGYSVSREKKESFPLTVTSAQKNPTAFYLCASSVKGDTIYFGEGSWLTVV.

The chain recombines TRBV3-1 (or the pseudogene TRBV3-2) with TRBJ1-2, with a possible D match to TRBD1 (6 bases). With 3 bases removed from V and 4 bases from J, the gap between germline ends came to 15 bases. CDR1 is LGHDT, CDR2 YNNKEL, per germline (reference sequence). The CDR3 totals 15 residues. The CDR3 reads CASSQPRGGSYGYTF. The CDR3 bases are TGTGCCAGCAGCCAGCCCAGGGGCGGAAGCTATGGCTACACCTTC.

This clone was counted between two and nine times. This rearrangement joins TRBV4-3 to TRBJ1-1, with D maybe TRBD1 (5 bases). CDR1 LGHNA and CDR2 YSLEER come from the germline V gene. Trimming took 0 bases from V and 1 from J, leaving 6 bases between them. This CDR3 is built from 14 residues. The CDR3 bases are TGCGCCAGCAGCCAAGACAGGGCGAACACTGAAGCTTTCTTT. Protein product: CASSQDRANTEAFF.

This clone occurred once. V is TRBV3-1 (or the pseudogene TRBV3-2) and J is TRBJ1-3; no firm D call. CDR1 and CDR2 (germline): LGHDT, YNNKEL (reference sequence). V lost 1 base and J 0 bases, leaving 13 bases between the germline ends. This CDR3 contains 17 residues. CDR3: CASSQVPQAASGNTIYF. The CDR3 DNA reads TGTGCCAGCAGCCAAGTACCTCAGGCCGCCTCTGGAAACACCATATATTTT.

This chain links TRBV19 with TRBJ1-2, with D perhaps matching TRBD1 (5 bases). This CDR3 region has 15 residues. CDR1 is LNHDA and CDR2 is SQIVND in the germline V gene (reference sequence). V was trimmed by 5 bases and J by 1 base, leaving 14 bases between them. The CDR3 protein is CASSLDTNLNYGYTF. CDR3 bases: TGTGCCAGTAGTTTGGACACCAACCTTAACTATGGCTACACCTTC.

The V and J genes are TRBV7-9 and TRBJ1-2; 9 nucleotides agree with TRBD1. Germline lookup yields CDR1 SEHNR and CDR2 FQNEAQ (reference sequence). CDR3 length: 14 residues. After removal of 5 bases from V and 4 bases from J, the junction contained 5 bases not matched to a gene. In nucleotides, the CDR3 is TGTGCCAGCAGCCCGCGGGACAGGGTCTATGGCTACACCTTC. It yields the protein CASSPRDRVYGYTF.

The chain is built from TRBV6-6 and TRBJ1-4; D ambiguous. CDR1 is MNHNY and CDR2 is SVGAGI in the germline V gene (reference sequence). The CDR3 extends over 14 amino acids. Trimming took 3 bases from V and 7 from J, leaving 12 bases between them. CDR3 amino acids: CASSYRSSVEKLFF. The CDR3 DNA is TGTGCCAGCAGTTATCGGAGCAGCGTTGAAAAACTGTTTTTT.